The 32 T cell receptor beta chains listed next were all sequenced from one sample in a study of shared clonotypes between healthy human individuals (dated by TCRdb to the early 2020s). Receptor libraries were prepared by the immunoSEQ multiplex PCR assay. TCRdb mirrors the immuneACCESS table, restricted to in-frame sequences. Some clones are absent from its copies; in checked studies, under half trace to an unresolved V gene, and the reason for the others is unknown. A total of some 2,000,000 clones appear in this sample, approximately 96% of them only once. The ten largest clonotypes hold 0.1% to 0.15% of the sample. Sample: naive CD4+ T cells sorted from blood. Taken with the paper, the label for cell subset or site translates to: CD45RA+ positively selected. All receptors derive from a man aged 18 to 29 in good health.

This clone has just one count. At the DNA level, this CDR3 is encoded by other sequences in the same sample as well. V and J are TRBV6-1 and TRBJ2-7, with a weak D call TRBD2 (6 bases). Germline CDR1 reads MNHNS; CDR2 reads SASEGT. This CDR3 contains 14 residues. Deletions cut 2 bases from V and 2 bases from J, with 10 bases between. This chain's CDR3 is CASSELGTAYEQYF. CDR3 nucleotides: TGTGCCAGCAGTGAATTGGGGACTGCCTACGAGCAGTACTTC.

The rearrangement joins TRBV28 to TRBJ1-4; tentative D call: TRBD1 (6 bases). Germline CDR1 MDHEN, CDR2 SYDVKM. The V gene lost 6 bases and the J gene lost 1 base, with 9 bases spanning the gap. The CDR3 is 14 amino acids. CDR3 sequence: CASRKGGTNEKLFF. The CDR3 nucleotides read TGTGCCAGCAGAAAGGGGGGAACTAATGAAAAACTGTTTTTT.

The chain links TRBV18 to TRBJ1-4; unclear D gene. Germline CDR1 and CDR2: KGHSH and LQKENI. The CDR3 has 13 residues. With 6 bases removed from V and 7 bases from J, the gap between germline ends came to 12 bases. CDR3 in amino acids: CASSQEGGEKLFF. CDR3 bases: TGTGCCAGCTCCCAGGAGGGAGGTGAAAAACTGTTTTTT.

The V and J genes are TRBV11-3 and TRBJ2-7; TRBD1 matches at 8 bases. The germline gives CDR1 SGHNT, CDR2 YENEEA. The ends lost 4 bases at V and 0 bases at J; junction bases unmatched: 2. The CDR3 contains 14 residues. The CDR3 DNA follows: TGTGCCAGCAGCTACAGGGGGAGCTCCTACGAGCAGTACTTC. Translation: CASSYRGSSYEQYF.

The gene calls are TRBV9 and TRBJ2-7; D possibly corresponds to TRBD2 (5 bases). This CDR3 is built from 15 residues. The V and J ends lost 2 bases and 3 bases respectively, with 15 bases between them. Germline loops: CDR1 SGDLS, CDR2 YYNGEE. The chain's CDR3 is CASSVHPEGLYEQYF. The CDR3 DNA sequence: TGTGCCAGCAGCGTCCACCCTGAGGGCCTCTACGAGCAGTACTTC.

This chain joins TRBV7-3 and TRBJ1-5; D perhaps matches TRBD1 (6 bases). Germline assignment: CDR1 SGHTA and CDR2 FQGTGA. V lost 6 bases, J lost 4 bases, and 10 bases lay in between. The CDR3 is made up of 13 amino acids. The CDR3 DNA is TGTGCCAGCAGTCCGGACAGAAATCAGCCCCAGCATTTT. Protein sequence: CASSPDRNQPQHF.

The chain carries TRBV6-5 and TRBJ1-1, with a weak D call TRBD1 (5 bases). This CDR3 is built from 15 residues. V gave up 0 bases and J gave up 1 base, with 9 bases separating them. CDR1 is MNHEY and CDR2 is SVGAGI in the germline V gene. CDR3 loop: CASSYSSGANTEAFF. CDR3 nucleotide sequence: TGTGCCAGCAGTTACTCGTCCGGGGCGAACACTGAAGCTTTCTTT.

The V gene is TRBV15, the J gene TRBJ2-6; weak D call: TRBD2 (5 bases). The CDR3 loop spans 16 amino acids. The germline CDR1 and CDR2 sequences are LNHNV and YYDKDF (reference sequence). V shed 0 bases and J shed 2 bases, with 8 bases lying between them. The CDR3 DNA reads TGTGCCACCAGCAGAGAACTCGGGGCTGGGGCCAACGTCCTGACTTTC. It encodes CATSRELGAGANVLTF.

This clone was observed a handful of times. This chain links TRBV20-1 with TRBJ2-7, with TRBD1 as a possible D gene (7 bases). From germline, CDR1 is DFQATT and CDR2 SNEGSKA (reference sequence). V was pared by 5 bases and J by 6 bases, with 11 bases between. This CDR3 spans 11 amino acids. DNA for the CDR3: TGCAGTGCTTACCAGGGGGGCGAGCAGTACTTC. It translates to CSAYQGGEQYF.

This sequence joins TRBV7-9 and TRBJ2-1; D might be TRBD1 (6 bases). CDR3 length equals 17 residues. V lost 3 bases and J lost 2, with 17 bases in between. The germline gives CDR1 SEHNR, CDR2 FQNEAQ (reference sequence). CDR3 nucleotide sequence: TGTGCCAGCAGCTTCTCACAGGGCGGTGGTACCTACAATGAGCAGTTCTTC. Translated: CASSFSQGGGTYNEQFF.

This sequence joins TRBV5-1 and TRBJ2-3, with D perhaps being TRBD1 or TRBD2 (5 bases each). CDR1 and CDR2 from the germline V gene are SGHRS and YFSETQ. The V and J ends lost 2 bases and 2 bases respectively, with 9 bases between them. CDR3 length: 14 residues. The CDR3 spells CASSLKGPTDTQYF. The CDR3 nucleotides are TGCGCCAGCAGCTTAAAGGGACCCACAGATACGCAGTATTTT.

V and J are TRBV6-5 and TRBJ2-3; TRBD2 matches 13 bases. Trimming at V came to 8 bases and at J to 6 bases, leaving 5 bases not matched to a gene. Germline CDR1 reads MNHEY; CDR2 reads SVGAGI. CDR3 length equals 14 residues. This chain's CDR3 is CASRTSGSVDTQYF. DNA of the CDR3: TGTGCCAGCCGGACTAGCGGGAGCGTTGATACGCAGTATTTT.

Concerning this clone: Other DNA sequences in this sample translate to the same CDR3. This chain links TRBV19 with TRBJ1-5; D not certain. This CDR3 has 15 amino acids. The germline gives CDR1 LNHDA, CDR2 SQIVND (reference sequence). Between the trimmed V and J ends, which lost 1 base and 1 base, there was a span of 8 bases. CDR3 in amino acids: CASSIGAPSNQPQHF. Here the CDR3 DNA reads TGTGCCAGTAGTATAGGGGCTCCAAGCAATCAGCCCCAGCATTTT.

CDR3 sequence: CAWSRQGGDRKQYF. The DNA of the CDR3 is TGTGCCTGGAGTCGCCAGGGGGGAGATCGAAAGCAGTACTTC. This chain links TRBV30 with TRBJ2-7, with D possibly TRBD1 on 7 matching bases. CDR3 size: 14 residues. Germline V CDR1 and CDR2: GTSNPN, SVGIG (reference sequence). V was cut by 2 bases and J by 8 bases, with 19 bases left in between.

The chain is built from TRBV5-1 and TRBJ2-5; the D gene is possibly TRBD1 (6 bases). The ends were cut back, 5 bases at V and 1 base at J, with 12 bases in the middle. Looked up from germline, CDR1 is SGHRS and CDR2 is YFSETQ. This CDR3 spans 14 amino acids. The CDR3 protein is CASRRGQPQETQYF. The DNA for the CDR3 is TGCGCCAGCAGAAGAGGACAGCCCCAAGAGACCCAGTACTTC.

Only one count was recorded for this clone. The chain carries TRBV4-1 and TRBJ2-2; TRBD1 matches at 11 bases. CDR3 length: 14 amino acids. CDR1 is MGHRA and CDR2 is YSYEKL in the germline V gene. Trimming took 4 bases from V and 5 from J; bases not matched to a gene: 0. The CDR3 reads CASSRDRGTGELFF. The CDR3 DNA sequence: TGCGCCAGCAGCCGGGACAGGGGGACCGGGGAGCTGTTTTTT.

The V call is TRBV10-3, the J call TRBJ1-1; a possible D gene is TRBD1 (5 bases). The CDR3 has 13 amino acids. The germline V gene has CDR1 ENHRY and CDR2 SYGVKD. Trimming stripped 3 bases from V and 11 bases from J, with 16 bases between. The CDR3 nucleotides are TGTGCCATCAGTGATGGGGGTTATAATATGGCTTTCTTT. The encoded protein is CAISDGGYNMAFF.

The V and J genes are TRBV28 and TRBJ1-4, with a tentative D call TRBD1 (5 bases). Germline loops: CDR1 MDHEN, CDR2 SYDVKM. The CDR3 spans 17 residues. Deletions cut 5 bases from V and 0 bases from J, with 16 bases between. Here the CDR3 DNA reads TGTGCCAGCAGTCCACCGCAGGGCCAGACAACTAATGAAAAACTGTTTTTT. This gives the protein CASSPPQGQTTNEKLFF.

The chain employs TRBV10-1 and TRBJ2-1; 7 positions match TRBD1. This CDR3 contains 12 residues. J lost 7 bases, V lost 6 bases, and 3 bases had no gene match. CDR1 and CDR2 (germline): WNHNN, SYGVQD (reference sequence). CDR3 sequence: CASREQGNEQFF. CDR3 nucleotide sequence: TGCGCCAGCAGGGAACAGGGGAATGAGCAGTTCTTC.

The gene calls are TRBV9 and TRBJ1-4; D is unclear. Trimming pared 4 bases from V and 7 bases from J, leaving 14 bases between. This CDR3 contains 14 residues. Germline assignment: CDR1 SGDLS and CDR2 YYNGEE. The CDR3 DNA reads TGTGCCAGCAGCCCAGGTCGAGTTGGTGAAAAACTGTTTTTT. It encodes CASSPGRVGEKLFF.

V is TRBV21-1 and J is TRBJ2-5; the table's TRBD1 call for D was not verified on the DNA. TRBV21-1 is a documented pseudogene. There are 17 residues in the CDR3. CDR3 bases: TGTGCCAGCGCCCCGAGACGGACAGGGGGAGGTAAGGAGACCCAGTACTTC. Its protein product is CASAPRRTGGGKETQYF.

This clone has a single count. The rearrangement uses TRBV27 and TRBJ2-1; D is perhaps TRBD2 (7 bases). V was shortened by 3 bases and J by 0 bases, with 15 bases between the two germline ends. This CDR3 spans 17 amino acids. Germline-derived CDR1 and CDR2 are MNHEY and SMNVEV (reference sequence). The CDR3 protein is CASSFQRGGSSYNEQFF. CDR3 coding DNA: TGTGCCAGCAGTTTCCAGAGGGGGGGAAGCTCCTACAATGAGCAGTTCTTC.

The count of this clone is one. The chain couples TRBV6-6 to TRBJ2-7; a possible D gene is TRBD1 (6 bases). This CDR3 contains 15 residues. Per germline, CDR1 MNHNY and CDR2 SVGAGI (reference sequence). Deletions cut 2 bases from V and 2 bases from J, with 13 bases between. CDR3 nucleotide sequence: TGTGCCAGCAGTTACGACAAAGGACAGCCCTACGAGCAGTACTTC. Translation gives CASSYDKGQPYEQYF.

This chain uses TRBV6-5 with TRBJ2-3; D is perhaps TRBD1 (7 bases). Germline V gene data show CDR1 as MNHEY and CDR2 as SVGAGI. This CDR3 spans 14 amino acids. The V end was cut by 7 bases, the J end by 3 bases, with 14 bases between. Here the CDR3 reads CASTQGGRTDTQYF. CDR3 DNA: TGTGCCAGCACTCAGGGGGGCCGTACAGATACGCAGTATTTT.

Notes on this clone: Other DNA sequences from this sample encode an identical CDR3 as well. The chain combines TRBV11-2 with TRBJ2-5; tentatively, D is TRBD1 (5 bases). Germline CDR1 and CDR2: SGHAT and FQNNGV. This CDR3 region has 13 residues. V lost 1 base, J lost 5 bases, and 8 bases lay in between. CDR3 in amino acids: CASSLGRVETQYF. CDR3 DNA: TGTGCCAGCAGCTTAGGCAGGGTGGAGACCCAGTACTTC.

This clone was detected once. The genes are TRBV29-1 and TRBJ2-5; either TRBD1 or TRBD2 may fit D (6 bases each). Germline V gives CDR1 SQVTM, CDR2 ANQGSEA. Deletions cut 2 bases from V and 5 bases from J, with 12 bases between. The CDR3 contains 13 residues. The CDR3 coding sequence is TGCAGCGTTGAAATGGGGGGCAGGGAGACCCAGTACTTC. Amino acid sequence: CSVEMGGRETQYF.

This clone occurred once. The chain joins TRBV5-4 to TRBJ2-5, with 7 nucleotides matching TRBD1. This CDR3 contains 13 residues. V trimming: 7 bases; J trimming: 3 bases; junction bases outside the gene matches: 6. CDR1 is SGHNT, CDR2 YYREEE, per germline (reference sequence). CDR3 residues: CASSQGGKETQYF. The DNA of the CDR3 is TGTGCCAGCTCTCAAGGGGGCAAAGAGACCCAGTACTTC.

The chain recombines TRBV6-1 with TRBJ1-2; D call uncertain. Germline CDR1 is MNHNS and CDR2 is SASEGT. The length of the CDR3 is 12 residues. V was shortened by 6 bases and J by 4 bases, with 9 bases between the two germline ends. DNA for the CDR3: TGTGCCAGCAGGGATGGGGTCTATGGCTACACCTTC. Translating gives CASRDGVYGYTF.

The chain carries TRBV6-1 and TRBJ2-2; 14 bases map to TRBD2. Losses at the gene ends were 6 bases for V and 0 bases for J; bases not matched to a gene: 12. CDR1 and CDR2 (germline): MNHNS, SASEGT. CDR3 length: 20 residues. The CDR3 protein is CASRESGLAGGWSNTGELFF. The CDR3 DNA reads TGTGCCAGCAGAGAATCTGGACTAGCGGGAGGCTGGTCGAACACCGGGGAGCTGTTTTTT.

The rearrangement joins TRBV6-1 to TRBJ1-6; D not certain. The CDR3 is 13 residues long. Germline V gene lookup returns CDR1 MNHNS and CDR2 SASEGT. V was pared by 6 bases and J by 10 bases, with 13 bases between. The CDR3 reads CASSPGWASPLHF. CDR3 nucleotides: TGTGCCAGCAGCCCCGGTTGGGCATCACCCCTCCACTTT.

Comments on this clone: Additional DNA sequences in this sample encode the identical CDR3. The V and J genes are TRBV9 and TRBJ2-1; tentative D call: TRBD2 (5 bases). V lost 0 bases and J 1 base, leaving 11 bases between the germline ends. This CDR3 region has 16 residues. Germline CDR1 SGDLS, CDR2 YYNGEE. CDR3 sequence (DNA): TGTGCCAGCAGCGTAGAGAGCGGACTTTCCTACAATGAGCAGTTCTTC. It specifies CASSVESGLSYNEQFF.

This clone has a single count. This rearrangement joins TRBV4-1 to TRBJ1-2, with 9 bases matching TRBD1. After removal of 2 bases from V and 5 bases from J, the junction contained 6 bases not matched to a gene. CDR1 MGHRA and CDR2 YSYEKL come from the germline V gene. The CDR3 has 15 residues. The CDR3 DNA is TGCGCCAGCAGCCAACTCCGGGACAGGGATTATGGCTACACCTTC. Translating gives CASSQLRDRDYGYTF.